This TCR beta chain was recorded in a study of cytomegalovirus exposure and HLA in healthy donors. The study, taken as a whole, reports: Most subjects had HLA-A and HLA-B alleles reportedly predicted accurately by TCR beta sequences.

V dropped 1 base and J dropped 2; count of bases not matched to a gene: 1. Germline V gene data show CDR1 as GTSNPN and CDR2 as SVGIG (reference sequence). This CDR3 is built from 13 residues. Comment on this clone: As yet, its antigen is unknown.

The PCR ran on 60 Vbeta and 13 Jbeta primers. Produced via immunoSEQ multiplex PCR; TCRdb's table is partial and in-frame only. The sample lists over 150,000 clones; approximately 80% were seen once. The chain has TRBV30 and TRBJ2-7; 8 bases map to TRBD1. The sequenced material came from PBMCs. This clonotype was sampled from a woman in her forties or fifties in good health and CMV-seropositive. DNA for the CDR3: TGTGCCTGGAGTGCGGACAGGGCCTACGAGCAGTACTTC. Its translation is CAWSADRAYEQYF. Looking up the rest from reference TRBV30 and TRBJ2-7 gives the full variable domain: SQTIHQWPATLVQPVGSPLSLECTVEGTSNPNLYWYRQAAGRGLQLLFYSVGIGQISSEVPQNLSASRPQDRQFILSSKKLLLSDSGFYLCAWSADRAYEQYFGPGTRLTVT.